This T cell receptor beta chain was identified in a study of breast tumors, draining lymph nodes, adjacent tissues. In TCRdb, the multiplex PCR reads were re-called with MiXCR into one record per CDR3 protein. Among some 31,000 distinct CDR3 sequences listed, roughly 63% were seen once. Germline V gives CDR1 SGHNT, CDR2 YENEEA. V lost 2 bases to trimming and J lost 6 bases, with 8 bases between them. The CDR3 is 12 amino acids. This receptor was identified in a female donor with breast cancer. Some clones in this sample may be carry-over from other donors' samples. The sample consisted of breast tumor tissue. The rearrangement links TRBV11-3 to TRBJ2-7; possible D gene TRBD1, 5 bases. CDR3 in amino acids: CASSLSRAEQYV. The CDR3 nucleotides are TGTGCCAGCAGCTTAAGCAGGGCCGAGCAGTACGTC.